These 21 T cell receptor beta chains were all obtained from the same sample, sequenced in a study of cytomegalovirus exposure and HLA in healthy donors (dated by TCRdb to about 2017). The receptor library was made with the immunoSEQ multiplex PCR assay. The multiplex PCR relied on a mix of 60 forward primers for TCR Vbeta segments and 13 reverse primers for TCR Jbeta segments. Held by TCRdb, this immuneACCESS table contains in-frame sequences only and omits some clones. Under half of the omission traces to an unresolved V gene where checked; the cause of the rest is unknown. Present in this sample are about 110,000 clones, approximately 60% of which were seen just once. About 2% of the sample comes from the top ten. Specimen: PBMCs. These receptors were obtained from a young woman in good health and CMV-seronegative.

The genes are TRBV7-9 and TRBJ2-1, with 7 bases fitting TRBD1. The CDR3 sequence is 15 residues long. The ends lost 5 bases at V and 8 bases at J; junction bases unmatched: 12. Germline V gene lookup returns CDR1 SEHNR and CDR2 FQNEAQ (reference sequence). The CDR3 spells CASSKPGQQIDEQFF. CDR3 sequence (DNA): TGTGCCAGCAGCAAACCGGGACAGCAGATCGATGAGCAGTTCTTC.

J is TRBJ2-3 and V is TRBV7-3; possible D gene TRBD1, 5 bases. The CDR3 has 14 amino acids. With 5 bases removed from V and 1 base from J, the gap between germline ends came to 10 bases. Per the germline V gene, CDR1 is SGHTA and CDR2 is FQGTGA. The CDR3 loop reads CASSPRQRTDTQYF. DNA for the CDR3: TGTGCCAGCAGCCCCCGACAGCGCACAGATACGCAGTATTTT.

The rearrangement joins TRBV6-5 to TRBJ2-3; 7 nucleotides line up with TRBD2. The CDR3 loop spans 15 amino acids. Germline V gene sequence: CDR1 MNHEY, CDR2 SVGAGI. V trimming: 4 bases; J trimming: 0 bases; junction bases outside the gene matches: 4. This CDR3 is CASSSGAGSTDTQYF. The CDR3 region has the DNA TGTGCCAGCAGTTCCGGAGCGGGAAGCACAGATACGCAGTATTTT.

This sequence joins TRBV2 and TRBJ1-5; the match to TRBD1 covers 7 bases. The ends lost 1 base at V and 4 bases at J; junction bases unmatched: 4. Looked up from germline, CDR1 is SNHLY and CDR2 is FYNNEI. CDR3 length equals 15 residues. The CDR3, as DNA: TGTGCCAGCAGTGAAGTTACAGGGGTGAATCAGCCCCAGCATTTT. It specifies CASSEVTGVNQPQHF.

The sample holds a few counts of this clone. The chain combines TRBV19 with TRBJ1-5; D gene uncertain. This CDR3 is 15 amino acids long. Germline assignment: CDR1 LNHDA and CDR2 SQIVND (reference sequence). The CDR3 region has the DNA TGTGCAGTCTCCCCAAGGGCGGGTAGCAATCAGCCCCAGCATTTT. The encoded protein is CAVSPRAGSNQPQHF.

The CDR3 is CASSIVRSRPHTEAFF. The CDR3 DNA is TGTGCCAGTAGTATAGTTCGGTCCAGGCCGCACACTGAAGCTTTCTTT. The V call is TRBV19, the J call TRBJ1-1; D gene uncertain. Germline V gives CDR1 LNHDA, CDR2 SQIVND (reference sequence). V was pared by 1 base and J by 3 bases, with 15 bases between. The CDR3 contains 16 residues.

The chain uses TRBV10-1 and TRBJ2-1; TRBD1 aligns across 8 bases. In germline, CDR1 is WNHNN, CDR2 SYGVQD (reference sequence). J gave up 2 bases and V 8 bases, and 8 bases lay outside the gene matches. The CDR3 extends over 15 amino acids. CDR3 DNA sequence: TGCGCCAGCGAGGACAGGGCTCATCCCTACAATGAGCAGTTCTTC. It is translated as CASEDRAHPYNEQFF.

The V call is TRBV5-1, the J call TRBJ1-1, with no clear D. V lost 0 bases, J lost 9 bases, and 9 bases lay in between. The CDR3 contains 12 residues. The germline CDR1 and CDR2 sequences are SGHRS and YFSETQ. The CDR3 here is CASSLDRYKAFF. In nucleotides, the CDR3 is TGCGCCAGCAGCTTGGACCGTTACAAAGCTTTCTTT.

The rearrangement links TRBV9 to TRBJ1-1, with D possibly TRBD1 on 6 matching bases. Germline assignment: CDR1 SGDLS and CDR2 YYNGEE. The CDR3 sequence is 14 residues long. The germline V and J ends were trimmed by 4 bases and 1 base, with 11 bases remaining between them. The CDR3 is CASSPMGANTEAFF. CDR3 nucleotide sequence: TGTGCCAGCAGCCCTATGGGGGCGAACACTGAAGCTTTCTTT.

This clone was observed once. The chain couples TRBV7-9 to TRBJ2-1, with D unresolved. CDR1 and CDR2 (germline): SEHNR, FQNEAQ (reference sequence). This CDR3 comprises 8 residues. The V and J ends lost 11 bases and 6 bases respectively, with 2 bases between them. This chain's CDR3 is CALNEQFF. CDR3 sequence (DNA): TGTGCCCTCAATGAGCAGTTCTTC.

V and J are TRBV7-8 and TRBJ1-5; no reliable D call. Germline V gene lookup returns CDR1 SGHVS and CDR2 FQNEAQ. V was clipped by 1 base and J by 0 bases, with 4 bases between them. The CDR3 sequence is 14 residues long. CDR3 nucleotides: TGTGCCAGCAGCTTAGGTCATAGCAATCAGCCCCAGCATTTT. Protein: CASSLGHSNQPQHF.

The chain has TRBV9 and TRBJ2-7; 7 bases fit TRBD2. The CDR3 extends over 14 amino acids. V lost 2 bases, J lost 7 bases, and 9 bases stayed unmatched. The germline V gene encodes CDR1 SGDLS and CDR2 YYNGEE. CDR3 sequence: CASSVSGGSREQYF. The CDR3 coding sequence is TGTGCCAGCAGCGTTTCGGGGGGTTCGCGAGAGCAGTACTTC.

This clone occurred a few times. V is TRBV10-3 and J is TRBJ1-4; 9 bases map to TRBD1. Germline loops: CDR1 ENHRY, CDR2 SYGVKD. Trimming at V came to 11 bases and at J to 7 bases, leaving 8 bases not matched to a gene. This CDR3 comprises 13 residues. The CDR3, as DNA: TGTGCCGTACAGGGGGCCGGTCGTGAAAAACTGTTTTTT. Translation: CAVQGAGREKLFF.

J is TRBJ2-7 and V is TRBV4-1, with TRBD1 identical over 7 bases. The CDR3 runs 16 residues. V lost 1 base, J lost 2 bases, and 8 bases stayed unmatched. Germline-derived CDR1 and CDR2 are MGHRA and YSYEKL. The CDR3 here is CASSQAPTGIPYEQYF. Written as DNA, the CDR3 is TGCGCCAGCAGCCAAGCTCCGACAGGGATTCCCTACGAGCAGTACTTC.

This clone was detected a few times. CDR3 sequence: CASSLAPSGADTQYF. The CDR3 nucleotides read TGTGCCAGCAGCTTAGCCCCTAGCGGTGCAGATACGCAGTATTTT. This chain links TRBV7-9 with TRBJ2-3, with 7 nucleotides matching TRBD2. Germline CDR1 is SEHNR and CDR2 is FQNEAQ (reference sequence). J lost 4 bases, V lost 0 bases, and 4 bases had no gene match. The CDR3 has 15 amino acids.

V is TRBV4-2 and J is TRBJ2-3, with D perhaps matching TRBD2 (6 bases). Trimming removed 5 bases at V and 1 base at J, with 13 bases between. This CDR3 is 15 amino acids long. Germline V CDR1 and CDR2: LGHNA, YNFKEQ. The CDR3 here is CASSSTGGGTDTQYF. The CDR3 bases are TGTGCCAGCAGCTCCACGGGCGGGGGCACAGATACGCAGTATTTT.

The V and J genes are TRBV7-8 and TRBJ2-5; possible D gene TRBD2, 5 bases. CDR3 length: 14 amino acids. V gave up 1 base and J gave up 4 bases, with 10 bases separating them. Germline V lookup: CDR1 SGHVS, CDR2 FQNEAQ. The CDR3 loop is CASSLVPGRETQYF. The CDR3 bases are TGTGCCAGCAGCTTAGTGCCGGGGAGAGAGACCCAGTACTTC.

The CDR3 spells CASSYGGIISYNEQFF. CDR3 nucleotides: TGTGCCAGCAGTTATGGCGGGATTATCTCCTACAATGAGCAGTTCTTC. V usage is TRBV6-6 and J usage is TRBJ2-1; D possibly corresponds to TRBD2 (6 bases). The CDR3 totals 16 residues. Germline-derived CDR1 and CDR2 are MNHNY and SVGAGI (reference sequence). Trimming removed 3 bases from V and 0 bases from J, with 12 bases in between.

This chain connects TRBV29-1 to TRBJ2-1; the match to TRBD2 covers 7 bases. From germline, CDR1 is SQVTM and CDR2 ANQGSEA. Germline trimming cut 1 base from V and 0 bases from J; bases unmatched to any gene: 12. The CDR3 sequence is 18 residues long. CDR3 in DNA: TGCAGCGTTGAAGGGTTTGTGGGAGGGTCCCTCTCCTACAATGAGCAGTTCTTC. Protein sequence: CSVEGFVGGSLSYNEQFF.

V gene TRBV7-9 combines with J gene TRBJ2-1, with 7 positions matching TRBD2. The CDR3 consists of 16 residues. The V gene's germline CDR1 is SEHNR and CDR2 FQNEAQ (reference sequence). V trimming: 1 base; J trimming: 0 bases; junction bases outside the gene matches: 3. The CDR3 region has the DNA TGTGCCAGCAGCTTAGAGGGCGGGAGCTCCTACAATGAGCAGTTCTTC. This sequence encodes CASSLEGGSSYNEQFF.

This clone appeared a few times. The rearrangement joins TRBV5-1 to TRBJ2-2; D may be TRBD2 (6 bases). Trimming pared 6 bases from V and 1 base from J, leaving 10 bases between. The CDR3 sequence is 14 residues long. Germline V gene lookup returns CDR1 SGHRS and CDR2 YFSETQ. DNA of the CDR3: TGCGCCAGCACCTGGGGGGAGAACACCGGGGAGCTGTTTTTT. Translated, it gives CASTWGENTGELFF.